The 3 T cell receptor beta chains below were found in one sample sequenced in a study of CD8+CD57+ T cells in acquired aplastic anemia. TCR beta VDJ and CDR3 were profiled, and genomic DNA was the template. TCRdb processed the reads anew with MiXCR; each CDR3 protein has one entry. The repertoire holds some 220,000 distinct CDR3 sequences, with 30% to 40% as singletons. Sample: sorted CD4+, CD8+, or CD8+CD57+ T cells (not recorded which) from PBMCs. Every receptor here comes from a human donor in good health, serving as a control.

Notes on this clonotype: This may arise from a read error, as a much more abundant clone is one base away. The chain carries TRBV2 and TRBJ1-4; 9 positions agree with TRBD1. This CDR3 contains 17 residues. Germline assignment: CDR1 SNHLY and CDR2 FYNNEI. The CDR3 protein is CASSGDRVNLVNGKLFF. CDR3 in DNA: TGTGCCAGCAGTGGGGACAGGGTAAACTTAGTTAATGGAAAACTGTTTTTT.

Remarks on this clonotype: A read error may explain this, as a much larger clone is one base away. The V call is TRBV20-1, the J call TRBJ2-7, with 8 nucleotides matching TRBD1. The length of the CDR3 is 15 residues. Germline CDR1 DFQATT, CDR2 SNEGSKA (reference sequence). V trimming: 5 bases; J trimming: 1 base; junction bases outside the gene matches: 10. The CDR3 is CSAGVSDRGSYEQYF. The CDR3 nucleotides read TGCAGTGCTGGAGTTTCTGACAGGGGTTCCTACGAGCAGTACTTC.

The chain uses TRBV4-2 and TRBJ2-7, with 9 bases that match TRBD2. Germline assignment: CDR1 LGHNA and CDR2 YNFKEQ. The CDR3 runs 17 residues. The J segment lost 1 base and the V segment lost 1 base, leaving 8 bases of the junction unmatched. CDR3 region: CASSQVQKREASYEQYF. For the CDR3, the DNA is TGTGCCAGCAGCCAAGTACAAAAGCGGGAGGCTTCCTACGAGCAGTACTTC.